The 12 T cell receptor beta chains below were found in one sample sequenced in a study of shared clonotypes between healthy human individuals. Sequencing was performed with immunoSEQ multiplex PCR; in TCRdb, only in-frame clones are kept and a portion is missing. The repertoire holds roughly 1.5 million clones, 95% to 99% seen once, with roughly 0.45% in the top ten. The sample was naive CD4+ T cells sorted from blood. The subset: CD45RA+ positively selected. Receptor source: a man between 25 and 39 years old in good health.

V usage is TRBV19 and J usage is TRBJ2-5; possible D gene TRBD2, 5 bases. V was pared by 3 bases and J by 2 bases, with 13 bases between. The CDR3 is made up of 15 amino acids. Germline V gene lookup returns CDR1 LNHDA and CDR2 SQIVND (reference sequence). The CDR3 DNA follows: TGTGCCAGTAGTATGTATGGAGGCCAGCAAGAGACCCAGTACTTC. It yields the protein CASSMYGGQQETQYF.

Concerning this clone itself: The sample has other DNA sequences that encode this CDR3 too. The CDR3 DNA reads TGTGCCAGCAGCTTAGGGACAGGGGACACAGATACGCAGTATTTT. As protein: CASSLGTGDTDTQYF. V gene TRBV7-6 combines with J gene TRBJ2-3, with 9 positions matching TRBD1. J lost 2 bases, V lost 1 base, and 1 base had no gene match. CDR1 and CDR2 (germline): SGHVS, FNYEAQ. The CDR3 runs 15 residues.

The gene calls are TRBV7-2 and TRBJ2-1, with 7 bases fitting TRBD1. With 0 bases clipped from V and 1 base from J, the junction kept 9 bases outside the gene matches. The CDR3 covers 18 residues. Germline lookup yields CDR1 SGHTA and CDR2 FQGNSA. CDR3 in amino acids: CASSLAGGASSSYNEQFF. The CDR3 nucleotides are TGTGCCAGCAGCTTAGCAGGGGGCGCTAGTTCTTCCTACAATGAGCAGTTCTTC.

The CDR3: CAWIRLAGGTEQFF. The CDR3 bases are TGTGCCTGGATCCGACTAGCGGGGGGTACAGAGCAGTTCTTC. V usage is TRBV30 and J usage is TRBJ2-1; 13 bases are a match to TRBD2. Germline V CDR1 and CDR2: GTSNPN, SVGIG (reference sequence). This CDR3 comprises 14 residues. V trimming: 4 bases; J trimming: 10 bases; junction bases outside the gene matches: 7.

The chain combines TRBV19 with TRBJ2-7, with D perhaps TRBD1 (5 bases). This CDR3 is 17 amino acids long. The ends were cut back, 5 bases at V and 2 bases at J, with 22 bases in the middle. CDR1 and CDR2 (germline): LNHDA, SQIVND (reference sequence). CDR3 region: CASSPFRASAGPYEQYF. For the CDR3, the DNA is TGTGCCAGTAGTCCTTTTCGAGCCAGCGCAGGGCCCTACGAGCAGTACTTC.

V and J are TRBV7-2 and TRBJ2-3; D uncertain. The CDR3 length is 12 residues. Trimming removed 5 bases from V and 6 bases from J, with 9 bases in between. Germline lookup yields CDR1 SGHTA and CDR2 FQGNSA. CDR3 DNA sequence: TGTGCCAGCAGCCCTCAAGGGGATACGCAGTATTTT. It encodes CASSPQGDTQYF.

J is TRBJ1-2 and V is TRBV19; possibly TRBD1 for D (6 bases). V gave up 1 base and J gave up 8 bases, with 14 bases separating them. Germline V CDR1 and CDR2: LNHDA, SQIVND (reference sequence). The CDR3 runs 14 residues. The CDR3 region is CASSIGGTSFGYTF. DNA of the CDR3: TGTGCCAGTAGTATAGGGGGGACATCTTTCGGCTACACCTTC.

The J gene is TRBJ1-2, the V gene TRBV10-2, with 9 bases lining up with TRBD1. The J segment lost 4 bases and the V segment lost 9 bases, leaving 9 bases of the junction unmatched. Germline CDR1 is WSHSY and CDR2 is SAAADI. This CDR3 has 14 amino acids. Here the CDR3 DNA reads TGCGCCAGGTGGACAGGGGAGGGACTCTATGGCTACACCTTC. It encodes CARWTGEGLYGYTF.

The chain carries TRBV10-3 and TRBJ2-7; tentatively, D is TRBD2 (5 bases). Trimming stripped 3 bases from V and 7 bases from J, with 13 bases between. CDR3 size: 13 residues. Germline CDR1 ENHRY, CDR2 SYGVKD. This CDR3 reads CAISDKEVGEQYF. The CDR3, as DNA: TGTGCCATCAGTGATAAGGAGGTTGGGGAGCAGTACTTC.

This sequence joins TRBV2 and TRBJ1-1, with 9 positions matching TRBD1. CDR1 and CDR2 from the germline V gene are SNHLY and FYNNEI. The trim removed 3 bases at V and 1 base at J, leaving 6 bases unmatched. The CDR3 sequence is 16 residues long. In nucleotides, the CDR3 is TGTGCCAGCAGTGAGGACAGGGGCATGACGAACACTGAAGCTTTCTTT. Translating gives CASSEDRGMTNTEAFF.

CDR3 in amino acids: CASRRVRVSHEQYF. Written as DNA, the CDR3 is TGTGCCAGCAGGCGAGTGAGAGTTTCCCACGAGCAGTACTTC. The V call is TRBV5-8, the J call TRBJ2-7; no definite D call. Trimming took off 5 bases at V and 5 bases at J, with 17 bases between the two ends. CDR1 is SGHTS and CDR2 is YDEGEE in the germline V gene. The CDR3 sequence is 14 residues long.

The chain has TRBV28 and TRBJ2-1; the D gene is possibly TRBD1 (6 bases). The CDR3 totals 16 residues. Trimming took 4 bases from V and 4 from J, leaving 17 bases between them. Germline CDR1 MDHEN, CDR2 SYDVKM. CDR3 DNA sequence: TGTGCCAGCAGTTCTCTTCTCCGAGGACAGTACAATGAGCAGTTCTTC. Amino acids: CASSSLLRGQYNEQFF.